This T cell receptor (beta chain) was sequenced for a study of Ad26.COV2.S vaccination and SARS-CoV-2 variants. General study results and limits: Vaccinees displayed broader spike-specific TCR repertoires than placebo recipients.

Treatment of the sample: approximately 18 received Ad26.COV2.S at low or high dose, single or two shots; several received placebo; per-sample allocation not given. Following the first vaccine or placebo injection, samples were taken on day 63. The CDR3 sequence is 13 residues long. Germline CDR1 GTSNPN, CDR2 SVGIG (reference sequence). V shed 0 bases and J shed 3 bases, with 9 bases lying between them. Points on this clone: Its cognate antigen is unknown.

Clones were sequenced by immunoSEQ multiplex PCR, and TCRdb holds only the in-frame ones, with some missing. The sample has about 260,000 clones; around nine tenths are singletons. Sequences were derived from peripheral blood, sampled in a trial of Ad26.COV2.S vaccine versus placebo. The chain carries TRBV30 and TRBJ2-7; D not resolved. The origin of this receptor is a person between 18 and 59 years old who received the Ad26.COV2.S COVID-19 vaccine or a placebo. CDR3 sequence: CAWSVSPYYEQYV. The CDR3 DNA follows: TGTGCCTGGAGTGTATCACCGTACTACGAGCAGTACGTC.